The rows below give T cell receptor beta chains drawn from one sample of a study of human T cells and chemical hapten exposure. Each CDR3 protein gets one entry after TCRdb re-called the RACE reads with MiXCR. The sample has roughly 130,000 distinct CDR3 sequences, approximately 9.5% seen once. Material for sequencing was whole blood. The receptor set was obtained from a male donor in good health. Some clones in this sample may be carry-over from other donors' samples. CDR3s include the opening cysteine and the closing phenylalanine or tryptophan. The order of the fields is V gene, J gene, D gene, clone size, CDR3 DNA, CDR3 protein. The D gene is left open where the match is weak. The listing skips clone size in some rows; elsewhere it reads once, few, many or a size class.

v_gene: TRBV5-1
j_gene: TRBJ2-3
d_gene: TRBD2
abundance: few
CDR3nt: TGCGCCAGCAGCCAGCGGGGGACTAGCGAATCAGATACGCAGTATTTT
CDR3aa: CASSQRGTSESDTQYF

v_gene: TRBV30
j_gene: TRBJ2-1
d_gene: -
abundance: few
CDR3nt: TGTGCCTGGAGTCGGGCCCCCTACGGTGAGCAGTTCTTC
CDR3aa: CAWSRAPYGEQFF

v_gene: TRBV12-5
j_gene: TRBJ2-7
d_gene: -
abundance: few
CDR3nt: TGTGCTAGTGGGCCGGAAAGTCGGTACGAGCAGTACTTC
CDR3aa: CASGPESRYEQYF

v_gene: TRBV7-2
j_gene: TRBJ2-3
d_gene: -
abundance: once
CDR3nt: TGTGCCAGCAGCTTAAGACAGGAGGCGGAGACAGATACGCAGTATTTT
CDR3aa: CASSLRQEAETDTQYF

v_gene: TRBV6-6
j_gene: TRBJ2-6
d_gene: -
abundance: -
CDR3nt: TGTGCCAGCTGGGGACTGGGGCAGGGGATCTCTGGGGCCAACGTCCTGACTTTC
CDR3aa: CASWGLGQGISGANVLTF

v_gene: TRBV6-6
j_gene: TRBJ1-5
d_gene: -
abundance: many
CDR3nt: TGTGCCAGCAGTTACGCTGGGCAGCCCCAGCATTTT
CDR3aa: CASSYAGQPQHF

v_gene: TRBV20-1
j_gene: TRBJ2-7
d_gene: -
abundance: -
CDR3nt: TGCAGTGCCCGGCCGGCGGACCTATACTACGAGCAGTACTTC
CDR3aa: CSARPADLYYEQYF

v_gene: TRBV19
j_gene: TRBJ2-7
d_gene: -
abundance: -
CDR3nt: TGTGCCAGTAGTCGGGCGGGGGCTCCCTACGAGCAGTACTTC
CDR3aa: CASSRAGAPYEQYF

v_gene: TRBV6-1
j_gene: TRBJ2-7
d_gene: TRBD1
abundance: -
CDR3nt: TGTGCCAGCAGGGACAGGGCATCCTACGAGCAGTACTTC
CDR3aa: CASRDRASYEQYF

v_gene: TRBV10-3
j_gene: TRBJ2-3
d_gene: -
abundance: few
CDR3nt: TGTGCCATCAGTGACAGCACAGATACGCAGTATTTT
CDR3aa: CAISDSTDTQYF

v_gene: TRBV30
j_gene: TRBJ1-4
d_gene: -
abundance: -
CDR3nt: TGTGCCTGGAGGAACCGGGACAAGGGGGAAAAACTGTTTTTT
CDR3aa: CAWRNRDKGEKLFF

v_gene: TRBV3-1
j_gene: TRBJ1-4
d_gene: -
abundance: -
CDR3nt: TGTGCCAGCAGCCAACCCGGTGACGGAAAACTGTTTTTT
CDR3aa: CASSQPGDGKLFF

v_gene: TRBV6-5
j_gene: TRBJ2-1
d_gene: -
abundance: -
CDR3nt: TGTGCCAGCAGTTACTCGAGAGGGCTTAGTCCCTACAATGAGCAGTTCTTC
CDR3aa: CASSYSRGLSPYNEQFF

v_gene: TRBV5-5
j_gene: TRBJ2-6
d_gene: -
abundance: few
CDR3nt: TGTGCCAGCAGCTTGCGTCCTAGCGTAAGCGGGCCTGGGGCCAACGTCCTGACTTTC
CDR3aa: CASSLRPSVSGPGANVLTF

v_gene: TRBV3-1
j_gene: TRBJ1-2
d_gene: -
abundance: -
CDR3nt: TGTGCCAGCAGCCCTCAGGACAGAGACTATGGCTACACCTTC
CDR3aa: CASSPQDRDYGYTF

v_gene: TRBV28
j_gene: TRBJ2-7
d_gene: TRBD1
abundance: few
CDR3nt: TGTGCCAGCAGGGCTGGGACAGGGACCTACGAGCAGTACTTC
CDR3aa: CASRAGTGTYEQYF

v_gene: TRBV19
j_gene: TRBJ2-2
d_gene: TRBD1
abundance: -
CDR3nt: TGTGCCAGTAGTATACTCAGGGGGCTTGGCACCGGGGAGCTGTTTTTT
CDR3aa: CASSILRGLGTGELFF

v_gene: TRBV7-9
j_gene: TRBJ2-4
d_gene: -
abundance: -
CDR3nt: TGTGCCAGCAGCTCAGGGGAAATAGCCAAAAACATTCAGTACTTC
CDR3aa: CASSSGEIAKNIQYF

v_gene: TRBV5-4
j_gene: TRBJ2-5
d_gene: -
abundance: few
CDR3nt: TGTGCCAGCAGCTTGTCGCGGACAGCCGAGCAGACCCAGTACTTC
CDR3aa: CASSLSRTAEQTQYF

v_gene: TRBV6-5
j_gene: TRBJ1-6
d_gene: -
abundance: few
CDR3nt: TGTGCCAGCAGACCCCGACAGAGCTCCTATAATTCACCCCTCCACTTT
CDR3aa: CASRPRQSSYNSPLHF